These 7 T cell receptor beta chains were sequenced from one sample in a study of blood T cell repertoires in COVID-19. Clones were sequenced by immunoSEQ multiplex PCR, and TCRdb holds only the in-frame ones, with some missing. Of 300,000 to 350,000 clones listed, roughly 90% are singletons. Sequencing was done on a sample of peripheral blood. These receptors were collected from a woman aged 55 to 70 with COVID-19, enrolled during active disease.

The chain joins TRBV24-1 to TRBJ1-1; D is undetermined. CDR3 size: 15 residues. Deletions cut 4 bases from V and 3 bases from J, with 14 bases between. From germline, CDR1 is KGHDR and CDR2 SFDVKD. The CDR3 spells CATSDPGRGDTEAFF. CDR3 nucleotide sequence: TGTGCCACCAGTGACCCGGGCCGGGGAGACACTGAAGCTTTCTTT.

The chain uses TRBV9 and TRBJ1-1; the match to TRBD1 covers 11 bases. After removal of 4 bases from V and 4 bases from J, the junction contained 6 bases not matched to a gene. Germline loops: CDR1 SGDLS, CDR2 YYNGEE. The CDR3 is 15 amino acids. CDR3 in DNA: TGTGCCAGCAGCATTGGGACAGGGGGAGGCACTGAAGCTTTCTTT. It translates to CASSIGTGGGTEAFF.

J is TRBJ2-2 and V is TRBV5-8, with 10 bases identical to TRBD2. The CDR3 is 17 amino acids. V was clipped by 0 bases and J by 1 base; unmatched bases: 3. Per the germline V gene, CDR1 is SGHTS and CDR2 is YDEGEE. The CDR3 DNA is TGTGCCAGCAGCTTGGCGCGACTAGCGGGGAACACCGGGGAGCTGTTTTTT. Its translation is CASSLARLAGNTGELFF.

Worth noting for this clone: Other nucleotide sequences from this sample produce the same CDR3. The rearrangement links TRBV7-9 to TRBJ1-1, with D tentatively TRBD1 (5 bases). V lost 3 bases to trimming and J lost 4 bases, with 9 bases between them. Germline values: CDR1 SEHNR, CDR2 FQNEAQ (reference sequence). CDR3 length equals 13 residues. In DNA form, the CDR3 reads TGTGCCAGCAGCTTCGGGGGGAGCACTGAAGCTTTCTTT. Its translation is CASSFGGSTEAFF.

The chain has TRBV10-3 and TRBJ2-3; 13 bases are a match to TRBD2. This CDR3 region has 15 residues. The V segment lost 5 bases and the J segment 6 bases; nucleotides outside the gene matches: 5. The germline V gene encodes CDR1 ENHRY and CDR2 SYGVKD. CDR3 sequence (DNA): TGTGCCATCAGTACTAGCGGGGGGGCCTCGGATACGCAGTATTTT. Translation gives CAISTSGGASDTQYF.

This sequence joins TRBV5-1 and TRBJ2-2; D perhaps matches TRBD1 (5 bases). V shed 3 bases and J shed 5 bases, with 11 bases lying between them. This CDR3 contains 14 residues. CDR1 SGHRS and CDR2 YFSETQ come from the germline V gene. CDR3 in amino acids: CASSSGHPTGELFF. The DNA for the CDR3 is TGCGCCAGCAGCTCCGGACATCCTACCGGGGAGCTGTTTTTT.

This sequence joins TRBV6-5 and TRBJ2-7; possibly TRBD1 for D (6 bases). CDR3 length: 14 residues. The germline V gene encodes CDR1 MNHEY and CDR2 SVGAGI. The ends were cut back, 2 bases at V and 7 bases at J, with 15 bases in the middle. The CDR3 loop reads CASSYVAGAGEQYF. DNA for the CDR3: TGTGCCAGCAGTTACGTAGCAGGGGCAGGAGAGCAGTACTTC.